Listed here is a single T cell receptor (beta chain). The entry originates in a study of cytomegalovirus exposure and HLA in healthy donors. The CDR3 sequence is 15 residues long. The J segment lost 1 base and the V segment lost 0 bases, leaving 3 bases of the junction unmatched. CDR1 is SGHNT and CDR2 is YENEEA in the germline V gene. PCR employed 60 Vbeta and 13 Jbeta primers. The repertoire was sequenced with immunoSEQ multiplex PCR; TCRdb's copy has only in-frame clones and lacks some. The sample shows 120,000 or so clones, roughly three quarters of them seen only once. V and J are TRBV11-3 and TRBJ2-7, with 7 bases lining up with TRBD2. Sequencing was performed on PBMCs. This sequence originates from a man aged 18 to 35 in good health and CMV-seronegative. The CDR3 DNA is TGTGCCAGCAGCTTAGACTATAGCGGGTCCTACGAGCAGTACTTC. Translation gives CASSLDYSGSYEQYF.